This TCR beta chain was retrieved from a study of blood T cell repertoires in COVID-19. Study-level background: The study drew acute and convalescent COVID-19 samples from the United States, Italy and Spain.

The CDR3 has 18 amino acids. Germline CDR1 is MGHRA and CDR2 is YSYEKL. The J segment lost 7 bases and the V segment lost 1 base, leaving 16 bases of the junction unmatched. Per the authors' pipeline: Counts of nucleated cells, estimated from reference gene primer amplification, were obtained. Profiling relied on immunoSEQ multiplex PCR, and the TCRdb table lists in-frame clones only, not all of them. V and J calls and clone size are copied from that table; D and trimming were computed from the DNA. This table has some 100,000 clones, 80% to 90% appearing once. The rearrangement uses TRBV4-1 and TRBJ2-5, with 9 bases identical to TRBD2. This TCR came from a woman aged 45-65 years who had recovered from COVID-19. Sequencing input: PBMCs or T cells enriched from blood (not recorded which). Written as DNA, the CDR3 is TGCGCCAGCAGCCAAGGGGCAATAGCGGGGGCTCATGTTGGGACCCAGTACTTC. Translation gives CASSQGAIAGAHVGTQYF.